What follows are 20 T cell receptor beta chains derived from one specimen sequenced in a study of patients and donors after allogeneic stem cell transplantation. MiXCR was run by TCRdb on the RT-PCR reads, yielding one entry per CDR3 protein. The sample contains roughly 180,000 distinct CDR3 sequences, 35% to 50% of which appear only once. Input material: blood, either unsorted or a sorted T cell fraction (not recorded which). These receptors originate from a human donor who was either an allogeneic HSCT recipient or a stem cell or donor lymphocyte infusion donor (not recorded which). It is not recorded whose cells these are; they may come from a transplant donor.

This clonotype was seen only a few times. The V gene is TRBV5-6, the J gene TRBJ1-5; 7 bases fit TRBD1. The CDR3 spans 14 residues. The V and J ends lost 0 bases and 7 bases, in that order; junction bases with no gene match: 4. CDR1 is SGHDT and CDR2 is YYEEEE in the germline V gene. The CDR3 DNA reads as TGTGCCAGCAGCTTGGGAGGGGGCGCGCAGCCCCAGCATTTT. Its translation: CASSLGGGAQPQHF.

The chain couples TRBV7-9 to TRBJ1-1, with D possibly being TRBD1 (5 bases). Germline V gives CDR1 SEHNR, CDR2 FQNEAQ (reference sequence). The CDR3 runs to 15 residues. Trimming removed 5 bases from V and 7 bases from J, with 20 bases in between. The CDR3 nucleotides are TGTGCCAGCAGCCTGGGACCTCACGGAAAGGATGAAGCTTTCTTT. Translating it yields CASSLGPHGKDEAFF.

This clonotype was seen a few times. The CDR3 sequence: CASSPPGQASGNYGYTF. CDR3 coding DNA: TGTGCCAGCTCACCCCCGGGACAGGCCTCGGGTAACTATGGCTACACCTTC. The chain has TRBV18 and TRBJ1-2, with 8 bases identical to TRBD1. Trimming cost V 3 bases and J 1 base; bases outside gene matches: 10. The CDR3 length is 17 residues. The germline gives CDR1 KGHSH, CDR2 LQKENI.

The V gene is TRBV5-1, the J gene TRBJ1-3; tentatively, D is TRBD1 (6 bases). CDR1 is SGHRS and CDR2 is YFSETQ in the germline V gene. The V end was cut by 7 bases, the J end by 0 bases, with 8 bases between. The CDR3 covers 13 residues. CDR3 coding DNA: TGCGCCAGCCAGGGGCACTCTGGAAACACCATATATTTT. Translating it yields CASQGHSGNTIYF. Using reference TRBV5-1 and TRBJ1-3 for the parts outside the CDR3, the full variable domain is KAGVTQTPRYLIKTRGQQVTLSCSPISGHRSVSWYQQTPGQGLQFLFEYFSETQRNKGNFPGRFSGRQFSNSRSEMNVSTLELGDSALYLCASQGHSGNTIYFGEGSWLTVV.

The CDR3 sequence is CACTSGSHNEQFF. CDR3 nucleotide sequence: TGTGCCTGTACTAGCGGGAGCCACAATGAGCAGTTCTTC. The chain carries TRBV30 and TRBJ2-1; TRBD2 matches at 11 bases. The germline V gene has CDR1 GTSNPN and CDR2 SVGIG (reference sequence). This CDR3 is built from 13 residues. J gave up 5 bases and V 6 bases, and 3 bases lay outside the gene matches.

CDR3 in DNA: TGTGCCAGCAGTTTATCGAAGTTTAGCGGGAGAACGGAGGGTGAGCAGTTCTTC. It specifies CASSLSKFSGRTEGEQFF. J is TRBJ2-1 and V is TRBV27; 9 bases align to TRBD2. This CDR3 has 18 residues. J was trimmed by 9 bases and V by 0 bases; bases with no gene match: 15. The V gene's germline CDR1 is MNHEY and CDR2 SMNVEV (reference sequence).

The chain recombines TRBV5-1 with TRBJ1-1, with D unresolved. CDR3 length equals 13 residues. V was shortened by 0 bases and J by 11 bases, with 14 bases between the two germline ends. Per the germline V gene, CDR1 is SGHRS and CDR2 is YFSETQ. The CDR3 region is CASSLGDTLGAFF. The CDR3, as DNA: TGCGCCAGCAGCTTGGGAGACACCCTAGGGGCTTTCTTT.

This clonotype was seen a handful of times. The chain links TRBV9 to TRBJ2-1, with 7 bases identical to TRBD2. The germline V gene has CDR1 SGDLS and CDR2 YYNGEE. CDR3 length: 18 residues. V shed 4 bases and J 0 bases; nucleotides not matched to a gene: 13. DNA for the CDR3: TGTGCCAGCAGCCTCCATCGGGAGCGGGGTAGCTCCTACAATGAGCAGTTCTTC. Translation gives CASSLHRERGSSYNEQFF.

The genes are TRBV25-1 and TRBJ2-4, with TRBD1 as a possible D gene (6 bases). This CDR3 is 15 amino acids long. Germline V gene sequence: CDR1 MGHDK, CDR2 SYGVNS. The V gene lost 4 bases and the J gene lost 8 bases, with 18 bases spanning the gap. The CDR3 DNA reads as TGTGCCAGCAGTGTCCTACAGGGAGTACTGGACATTCAGTACTTC. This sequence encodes CASSVLQGVLDIQYF. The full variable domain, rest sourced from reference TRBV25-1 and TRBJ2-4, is EADIYQTPRYLVIGTGKKITLECSQTMGHDKMYWYQQDPGMELHLIHYSYGVNSTEKGDLSSESTVSRIRTEHFPLTLESARPSHTSQYLCASSVLQGVLDIQYFGAGTRLSVL.

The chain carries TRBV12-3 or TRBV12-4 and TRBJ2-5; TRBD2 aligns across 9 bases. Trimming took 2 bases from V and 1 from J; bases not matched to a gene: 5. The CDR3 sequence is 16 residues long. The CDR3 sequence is CASSLRLAATQETQYF. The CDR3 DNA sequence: TGTGCCAGCAGTTTAAGACTAGCGGCTACCCAAGAGACCCAGTACTTC.

CDR3 DNA: TGCAGTGCTCGGGGGCGGGCGGGAGGCTCCTACGAGCAGTACTTC. This gives the protein CSARGRAGGSYEQYF. V usage is TRBV20-1 and J usage is TRBJ2-7; 8 bases agree with TRBD2. This CDR3 is built from 15 residues. V was pared by 5 bases and J by 0 bases, with 9 bases of the junction left unmatched. Germline CDR1 and CDR2: DFQATT and SNEGSKA (reference sequence).

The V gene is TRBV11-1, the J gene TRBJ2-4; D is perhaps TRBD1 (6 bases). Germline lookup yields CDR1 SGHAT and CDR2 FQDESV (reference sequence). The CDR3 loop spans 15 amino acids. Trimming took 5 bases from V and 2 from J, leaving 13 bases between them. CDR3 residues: CASSHRDKTKNIQYF. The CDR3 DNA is TGTGCCAGCAGCCACCGGGACAAGACCAAAAACATTCAGTACTTC.

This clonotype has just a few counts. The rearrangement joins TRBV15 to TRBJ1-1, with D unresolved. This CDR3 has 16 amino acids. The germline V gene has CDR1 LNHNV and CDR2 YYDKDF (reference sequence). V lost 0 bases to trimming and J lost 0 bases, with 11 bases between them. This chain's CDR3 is CATSRDQQQLNTEAFF. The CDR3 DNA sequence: TGTGCCACCAGCAGAGATCAACAGCAATTGAACACTGAAGCTTTCTTT.

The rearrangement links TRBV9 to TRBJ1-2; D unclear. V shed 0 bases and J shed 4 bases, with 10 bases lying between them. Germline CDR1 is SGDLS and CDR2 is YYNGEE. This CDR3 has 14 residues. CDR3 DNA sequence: TGTGCCAGCAGCGTAGCTTCCGGCTCCTATGGCTACACCTTC. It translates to CASSVASGSYGYTF.

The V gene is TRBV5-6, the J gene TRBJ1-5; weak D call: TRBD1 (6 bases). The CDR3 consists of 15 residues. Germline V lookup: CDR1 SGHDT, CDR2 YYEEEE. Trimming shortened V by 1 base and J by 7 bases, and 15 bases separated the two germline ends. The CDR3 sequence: CASSLSGAGGQPQHF. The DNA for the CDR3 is TGTGCCAGCAGCTTGTCAGGGGCAGGAGGGCAGCCCCAGCATTTT.

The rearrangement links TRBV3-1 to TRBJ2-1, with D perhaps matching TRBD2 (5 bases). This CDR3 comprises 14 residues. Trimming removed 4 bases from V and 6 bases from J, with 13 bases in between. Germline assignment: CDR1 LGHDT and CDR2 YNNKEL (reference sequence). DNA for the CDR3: TGTGCCAGCAGCCCCACTCGACGGGGCAATGAGCAGTTCTTC. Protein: CASSPTRRGNEQFF.

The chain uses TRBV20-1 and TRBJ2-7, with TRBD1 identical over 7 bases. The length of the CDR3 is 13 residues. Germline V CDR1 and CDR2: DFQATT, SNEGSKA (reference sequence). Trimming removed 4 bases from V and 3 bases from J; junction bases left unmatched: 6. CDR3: CSAIPGQLYEQYF. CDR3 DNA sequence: TGCAGTGCTATCCCGGGACAGCTCTACGAGCAGTACTTC.

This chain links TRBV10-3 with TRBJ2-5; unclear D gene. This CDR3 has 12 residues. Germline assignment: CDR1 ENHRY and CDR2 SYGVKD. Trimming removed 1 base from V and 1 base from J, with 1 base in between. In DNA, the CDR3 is TGTGCCATCAGTGAGTTCCAAGAGACCCAGTACTTC. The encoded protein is CAISEFQETQYF.

In DNA form, the CDR3 reads TGCAGCGTCCCTAATGTCGGGAGCACTGAAGCTTTCTTT. This gives the protein CSVPNVGSTEAFF. The chain joins TRBV29-1 to TRBJ1-1; D is uncertain. V lost 6 bases, J lost 4 bases, and 15 bases lay in between. Germline V CDR1 and CDR2: SQVTM, ANQGSEA. The CDR3 has 13 residues.

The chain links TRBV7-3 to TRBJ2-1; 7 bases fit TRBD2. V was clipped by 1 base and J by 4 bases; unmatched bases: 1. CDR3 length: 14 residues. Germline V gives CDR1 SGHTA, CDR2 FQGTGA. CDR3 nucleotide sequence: TGTGCCAGCAGCTTAAAGGGACTATACAATGAGCAGTTCTTC. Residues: CASSLKGLYNEQFF. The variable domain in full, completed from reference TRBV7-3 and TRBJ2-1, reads GAGVSQTPSNKVTEKGKYVELRCDPISGHTALYWYRQSLGQGPEFLIYFQGTGAADDSGLPNDRFFAVRPEGSVSTLKIQRTERGDSAVYLCASSLKGLYNEQFFGPGTRLTVL.